This TCR beta chain was captured by sequencing in a study of persistence of HIV-infected CD4 T cells. An overlapping HIV-1 Gag peptide pool stimulated these cells at about 1 ug/peptide/mL. CD40L-negative CD69-negative CD45RO-high memory CD4+ T cells were sorted as populations depleted of antigen-responding cells. This was the immunoSEQ version 4 assay in survey mode. The repertoire was sequenced with immunoSEQ multiplex PCR; TCRdb's copy has only in-frame clones and lacks some. This sample has tens of thousands of clones, with 65% to 80% found just once. This clone has just one count. Its antigen remains unidentified. V was cut by 5 bases and J by 0 bases, with 6 bases left in between. CDR1 is SGHTA and CDR2 is FQGNSA in the germline V gene. This CDR3 region has 13 residues.

The rearrangement uses TRBV7-2 and TRBJ2-3; unclear D gene. The source was CD4+ T cells sorted from PBMCs after approximately 19-hour stimulation, collected from a patient who received antiretroviral therapy. The TCR comes from an adult man with HIV who was CMV-seropositive. DNA of the CDR3: TGTGCCAGCAGCGCCACTAGCACAGATACGCAGTATTTT. Encoded protein: CASSATSTDTQYF.